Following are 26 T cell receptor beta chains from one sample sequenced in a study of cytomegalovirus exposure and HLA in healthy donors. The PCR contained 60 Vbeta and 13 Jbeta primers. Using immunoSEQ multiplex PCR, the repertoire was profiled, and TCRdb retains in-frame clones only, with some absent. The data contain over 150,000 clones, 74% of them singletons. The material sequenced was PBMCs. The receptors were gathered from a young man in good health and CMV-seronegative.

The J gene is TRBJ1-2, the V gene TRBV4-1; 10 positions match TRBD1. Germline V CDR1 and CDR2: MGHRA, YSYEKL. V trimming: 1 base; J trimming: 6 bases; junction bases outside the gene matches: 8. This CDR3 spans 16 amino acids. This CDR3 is CASSQVGGQGEDGYTF. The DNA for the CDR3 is TGCGCCAGCAGCCAAGTCGGCGGACAGGGGGAGGATGGCTACACCTTC.

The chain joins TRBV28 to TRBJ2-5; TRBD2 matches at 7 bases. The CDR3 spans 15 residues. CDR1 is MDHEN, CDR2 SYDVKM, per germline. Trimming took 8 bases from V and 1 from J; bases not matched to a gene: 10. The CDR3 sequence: CASERRGGTQETQYF. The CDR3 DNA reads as TGTGCCAGCGAGAGGCGGGGAGGGACCCAAGAGACCCAGTACTTC.

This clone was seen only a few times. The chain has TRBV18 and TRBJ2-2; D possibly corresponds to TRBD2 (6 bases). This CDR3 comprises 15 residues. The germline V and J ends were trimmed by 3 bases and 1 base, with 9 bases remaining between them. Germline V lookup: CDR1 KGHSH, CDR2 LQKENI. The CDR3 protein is CASSPRGKNTGELFF. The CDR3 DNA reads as TGTGCCAGCTCACCGCGGGGAAAGAACACCGGGGAGCTGTTTTTT.

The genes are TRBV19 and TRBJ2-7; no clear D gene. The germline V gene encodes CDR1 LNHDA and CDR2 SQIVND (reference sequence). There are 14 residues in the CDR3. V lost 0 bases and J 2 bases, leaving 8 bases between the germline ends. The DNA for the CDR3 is TGTGCCAGTAGTATAGATGGCGGCACCTACGAGCAGTACTTC. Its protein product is CASSIDGGTYEQYF.

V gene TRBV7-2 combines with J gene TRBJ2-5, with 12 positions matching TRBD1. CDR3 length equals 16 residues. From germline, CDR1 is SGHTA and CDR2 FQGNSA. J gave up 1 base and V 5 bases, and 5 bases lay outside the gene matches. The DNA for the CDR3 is TGTGCCAGCAGCCCCGGGACAGGGGGCTTCCAAGAGACCCAGTACTTC. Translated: CASSPGTGGFQETQYF.

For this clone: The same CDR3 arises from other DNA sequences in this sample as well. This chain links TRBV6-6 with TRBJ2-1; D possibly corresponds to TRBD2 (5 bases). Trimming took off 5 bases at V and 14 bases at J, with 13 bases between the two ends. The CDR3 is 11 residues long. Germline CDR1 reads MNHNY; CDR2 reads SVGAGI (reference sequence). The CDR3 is CASSPGLVEFF. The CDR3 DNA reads TGTGCCAGCAGTCCAGGACTGGTGGAGTTCTTC.

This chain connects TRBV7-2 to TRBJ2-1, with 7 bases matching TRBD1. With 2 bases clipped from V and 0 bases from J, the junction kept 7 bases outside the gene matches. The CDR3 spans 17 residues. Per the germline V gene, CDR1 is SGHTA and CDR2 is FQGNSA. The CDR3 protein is CASSLQRGLGSYNEQFF. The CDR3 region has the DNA TGTGCCAGCAGCTTACAGAGGGGGCTTGGCTCCTACAATGAGCAGTTCTTC. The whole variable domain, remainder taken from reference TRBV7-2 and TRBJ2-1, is GAGVSQSPSNKVTEKGKDVELRCDPISGHTALYWYRQSLGQGLEFLIYFQGNSAPDKSGLPSDRFSAERTGGSVSTLTIQRTQQEDSAVYLCASSLQRGLGSYNEQFFGPGTRLTVL.

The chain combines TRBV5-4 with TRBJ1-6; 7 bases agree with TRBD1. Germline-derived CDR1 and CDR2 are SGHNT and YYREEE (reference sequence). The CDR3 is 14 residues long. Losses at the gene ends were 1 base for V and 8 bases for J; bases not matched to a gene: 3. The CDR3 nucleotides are TGTGCCAGCAGCTTGAGTCAGGGGGATTCACCCCTCCACTTT. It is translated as CASSLSQGDSPLHF.

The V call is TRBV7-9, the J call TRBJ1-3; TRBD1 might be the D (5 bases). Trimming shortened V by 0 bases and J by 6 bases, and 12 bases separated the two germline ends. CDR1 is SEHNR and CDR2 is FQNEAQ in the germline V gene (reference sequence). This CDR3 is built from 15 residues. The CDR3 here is CASSLAAGFENTIYF. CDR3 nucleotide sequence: TGTGCCAGCAGCTTAGCTGCAGGGTTCGAAAACACCATATATTTT.

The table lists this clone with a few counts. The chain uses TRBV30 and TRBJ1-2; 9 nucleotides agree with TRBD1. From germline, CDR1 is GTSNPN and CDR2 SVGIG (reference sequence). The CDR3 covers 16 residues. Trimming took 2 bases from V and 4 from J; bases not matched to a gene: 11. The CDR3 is CAWSTYPGTGIYGYTF. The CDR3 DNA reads TGTGCCTGGAGTACATATCCCGGGACAGGGATCTATGGCTACACCTTC.

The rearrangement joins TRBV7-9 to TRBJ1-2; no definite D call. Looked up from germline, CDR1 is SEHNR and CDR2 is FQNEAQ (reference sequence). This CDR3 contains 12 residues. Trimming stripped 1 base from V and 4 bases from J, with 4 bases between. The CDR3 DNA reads TGTGCCAGCAGCTTAGATAGCTATGGCTACACCTTC. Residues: CASSLDSYGYTF.

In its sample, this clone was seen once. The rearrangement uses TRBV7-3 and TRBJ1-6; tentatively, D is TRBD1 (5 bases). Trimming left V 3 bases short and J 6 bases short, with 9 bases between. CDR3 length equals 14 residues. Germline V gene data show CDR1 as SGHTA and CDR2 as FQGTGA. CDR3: CASSLGGSNSPLHF. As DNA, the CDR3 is TGTGCCAGCAGCTTGGGGGGGAGTAATTCACCCCTCCACTTT.

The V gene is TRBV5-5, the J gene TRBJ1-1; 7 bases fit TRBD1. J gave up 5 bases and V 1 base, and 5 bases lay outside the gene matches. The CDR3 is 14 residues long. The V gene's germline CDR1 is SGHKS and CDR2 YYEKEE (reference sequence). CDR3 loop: CASSLTGAWTEAFF. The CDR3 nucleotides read TGTGCCAGCAGCTTGACAGGGGCTTGGACTGAAGCTTTCTTT.

Written as DNA, the CDR3 is TGTGCCAGCAGTTCCCCCCCAGGAGGCTACACCTTC. Translated: CASSSPPGGYTF. The chain carries TRBV27 and TRBJ1-2; D remains ambiguous. The germline CDR1 and CDR2 sequences are MNHEY and SMNVEV (reference sequence). Deletions cut 4 bases from V and 8 bases from J, with 11 bases between. The CDR3 is made up of 12 amino acids.

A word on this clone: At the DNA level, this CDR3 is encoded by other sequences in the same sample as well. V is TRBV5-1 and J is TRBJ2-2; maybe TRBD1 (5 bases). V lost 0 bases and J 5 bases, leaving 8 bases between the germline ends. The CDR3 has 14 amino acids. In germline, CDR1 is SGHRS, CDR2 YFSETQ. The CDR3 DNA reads TGCGCCAGCAGCTTGGACAGGAATACCGGGGAGCTGTTTTTT. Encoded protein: CASSLDRNTGELFF.

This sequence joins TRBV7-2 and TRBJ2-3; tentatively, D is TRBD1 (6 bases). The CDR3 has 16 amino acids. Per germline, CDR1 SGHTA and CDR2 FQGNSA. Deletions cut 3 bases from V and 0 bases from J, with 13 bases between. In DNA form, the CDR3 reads TGTGCCAGCAGCTTCCTCGGACAGTTAAGCACAGATACGCAGTATTTT. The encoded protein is CASSFLGQLSTDTQYF.

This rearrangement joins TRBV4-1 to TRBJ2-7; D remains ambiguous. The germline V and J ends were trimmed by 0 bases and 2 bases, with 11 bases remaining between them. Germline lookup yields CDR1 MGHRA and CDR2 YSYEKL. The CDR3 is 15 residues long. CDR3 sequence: CASSQDWSRPYEQYF. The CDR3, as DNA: TGCGCCAGCAGCCAAGATTGGAGCAGACCCTACGAGCAGTACTTC.

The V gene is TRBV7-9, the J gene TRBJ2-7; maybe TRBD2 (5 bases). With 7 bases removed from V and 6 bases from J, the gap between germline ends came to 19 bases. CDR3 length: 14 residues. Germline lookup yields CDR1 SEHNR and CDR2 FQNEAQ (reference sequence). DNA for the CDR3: TGTGCCAGCAACCCCCGGGAAGGGCGGTCCGAGCAGTACTTC. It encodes CASNPREGRSEQYF. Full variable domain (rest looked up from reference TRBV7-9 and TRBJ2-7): DTGVSQNPRHKITKRGQNVTFRCDPISEHNRLYWYRQTLGQGPEFLTYFQNEAQLEKSRLLSDRFSAERPKGSFSTLEIQRTEQGDSAMYLCASNPREGRSEQYFGPGTRLTVT.

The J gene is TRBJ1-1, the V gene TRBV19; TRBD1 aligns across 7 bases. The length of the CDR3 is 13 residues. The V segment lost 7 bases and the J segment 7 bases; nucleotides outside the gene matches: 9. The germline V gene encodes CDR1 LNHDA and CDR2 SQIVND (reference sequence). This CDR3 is CASKAQGYLEAFF. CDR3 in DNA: TGTGCCAGTAAGGCACAGGGGTACCTTGAAGCTTTCTTT.

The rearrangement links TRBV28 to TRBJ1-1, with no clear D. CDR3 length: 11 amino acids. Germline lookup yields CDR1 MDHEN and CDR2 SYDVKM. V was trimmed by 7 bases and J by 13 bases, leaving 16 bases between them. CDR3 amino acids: CASTGTGKGFF. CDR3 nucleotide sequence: TGTGCCAGCACGGGAACGGGAAAGGGTTTCTTT.

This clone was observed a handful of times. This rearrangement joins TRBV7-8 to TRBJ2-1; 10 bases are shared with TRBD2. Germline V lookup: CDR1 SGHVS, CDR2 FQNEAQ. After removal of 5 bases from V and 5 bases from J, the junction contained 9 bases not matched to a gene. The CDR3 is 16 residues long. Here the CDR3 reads CASSSKTSGVDNEQFF. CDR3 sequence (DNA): TGTGCCAGCAGCAGCAAAACTAGCGGGGTTGACAATGAGCAGTTCTTC.

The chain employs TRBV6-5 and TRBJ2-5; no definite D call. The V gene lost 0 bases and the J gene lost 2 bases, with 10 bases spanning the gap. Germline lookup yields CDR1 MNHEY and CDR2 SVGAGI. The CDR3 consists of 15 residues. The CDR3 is CASSYSIGLQETQYF. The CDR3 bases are TGTGCCAGCAGTTACTCGATTGGCCTGCAAGAGACCCAGTACTTC.

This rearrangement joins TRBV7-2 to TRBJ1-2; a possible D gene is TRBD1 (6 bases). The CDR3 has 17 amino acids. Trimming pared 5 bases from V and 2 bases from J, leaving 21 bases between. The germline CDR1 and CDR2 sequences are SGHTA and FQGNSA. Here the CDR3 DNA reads TGTGCCAGCAGCCCGAGGGGGGGACAAGTCCGCAACTATGGCTACACCTTC. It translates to CASSPRGGQVRNYGYTF.

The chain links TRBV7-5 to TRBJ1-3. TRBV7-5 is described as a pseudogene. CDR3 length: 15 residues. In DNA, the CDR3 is TGTGTCAGAAGCTTGGGAGTGCACTCTGGAAACACCATATATTTT. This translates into CVRSLGVHSGNTIYF.

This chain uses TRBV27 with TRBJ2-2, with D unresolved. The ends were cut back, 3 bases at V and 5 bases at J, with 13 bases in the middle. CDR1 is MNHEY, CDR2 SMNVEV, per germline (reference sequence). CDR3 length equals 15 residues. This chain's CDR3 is CASSLVSGETGELFF. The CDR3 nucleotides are TGTGCCAGCAGTTTGGTTAGTGGTGAAACCGGGGAGCTGTTTTTT.

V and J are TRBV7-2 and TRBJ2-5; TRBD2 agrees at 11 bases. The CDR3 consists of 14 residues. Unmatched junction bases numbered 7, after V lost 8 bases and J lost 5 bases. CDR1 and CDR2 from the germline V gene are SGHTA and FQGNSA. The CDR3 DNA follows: TGTGCCAGCGGAGTAGCGGGGGGGCCGGAGACCCAGTACTTC. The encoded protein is CASGVAGGPETQYF. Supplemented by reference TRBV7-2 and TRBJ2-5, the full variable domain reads GAGVSQSPSNKVTEKGKDVELRCDPISGHTALYWYRQSLGQGLEFLIYFQGNSAPDKSGLPSDRFSAERTGGSVSTLTIQRTQQEDSAVYLCASGVAGGPETQYFGPGTRLLVL.